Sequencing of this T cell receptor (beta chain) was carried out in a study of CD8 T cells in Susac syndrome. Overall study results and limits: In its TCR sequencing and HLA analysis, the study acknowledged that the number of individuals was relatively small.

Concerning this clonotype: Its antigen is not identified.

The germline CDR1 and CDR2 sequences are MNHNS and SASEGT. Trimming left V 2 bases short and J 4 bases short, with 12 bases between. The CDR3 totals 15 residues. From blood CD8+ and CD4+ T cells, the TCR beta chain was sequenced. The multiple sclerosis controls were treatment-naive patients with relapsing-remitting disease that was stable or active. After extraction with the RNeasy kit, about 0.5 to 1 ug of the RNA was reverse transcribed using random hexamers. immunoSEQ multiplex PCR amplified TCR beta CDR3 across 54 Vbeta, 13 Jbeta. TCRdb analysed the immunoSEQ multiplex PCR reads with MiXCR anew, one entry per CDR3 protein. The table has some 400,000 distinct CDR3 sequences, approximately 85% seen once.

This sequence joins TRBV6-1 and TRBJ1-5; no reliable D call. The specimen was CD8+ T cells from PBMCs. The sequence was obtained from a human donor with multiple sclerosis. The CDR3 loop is CASSELGLENQPQHF. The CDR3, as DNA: TGTGCCAGCAGTGAATTGGGGTTGGAGAATCAGCCCCAGCATTTT.